The clone carrying this TCR beta chain was seen once. Its target is unknown. This entry comes from a study of cytomegalovirus exposure and HLA in healthy donors. About the study: Researchers found that roughly 81% of just under 400 genotyped donors fell within the Caucasian-associated ancestry cluster. Overall study results and limits: In a later analysis, CMV-associated beta chains were mostly HLA-associated, it appeared. Rarity characterized most TCR sequences, yet some public TCRs appeared in many donors.

Losses at the gene ends were 6 bases for V and 2 bases for J; bases not matched to a gene: 5. The V gene's germline CDR1 is SNHLY and CDR2 FYNNEI. The CDR3 sequence is 14 residues long. The PCR ran on 60 Vbeta and 13 Jbeta primers. TCRdb keeps only in-frame clones here, not all; method: immunoSEQ multiplex PCR. The sample has approximately 54,000 clones, approximately 86% seen once. The sequenced sample consisted of PBMCs. V gene TRBV2 combines with J gene TRBJ2-7, with 9 bases lining up with TRBD1. The clonotype was recovered from a young woman in good health and CMV-seronegative. Here the CDR3 reads CASSRDRATYEQYF. Here the CDR3 DNA reads TGTGCCAGCAGCCGGGACAGGGCAACCTACGAGCAGTACTTC.